This record concerns one T cell receptor (beta chain) sequence. This specimen belongs to a study of blood T cell repertoires in COVID-19. CDR3 length equals 12 residues. The ends were cut back, 3 bases at V and 5 bases at J, with 10 bases in the middle. The germline gives CDR1 DFQATT, CDR2 SNEGSKA (reference sequence). Data came from immunoSEQ multiplex PCR; TCRdb stores just in-frame clones and leaves some out. Altogether 80,000 to 95,000 clones are present, 81% being singletons, with the ten largest covering about 23%. The rearrangement uses TRBV20-1 and TRBJ1-2; D is uncertain. The specimen was peripheral blood. The receptor was derived from an elderly man with active or convalescent COVID-19. CDR3 in DNA: TGCAGTGCTAGTGAAAGACAATATGGCTACACCTTC. This sequence encodes CSASERQYGYTF.